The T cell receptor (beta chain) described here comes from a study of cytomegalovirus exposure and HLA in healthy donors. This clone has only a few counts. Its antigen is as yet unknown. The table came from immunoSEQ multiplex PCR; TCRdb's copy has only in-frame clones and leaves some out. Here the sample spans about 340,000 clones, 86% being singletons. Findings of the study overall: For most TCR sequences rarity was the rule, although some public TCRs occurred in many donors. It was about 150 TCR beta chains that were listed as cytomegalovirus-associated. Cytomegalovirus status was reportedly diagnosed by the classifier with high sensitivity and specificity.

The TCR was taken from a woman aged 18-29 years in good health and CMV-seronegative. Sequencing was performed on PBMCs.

The CDR3 nucleotides are TGCGCCAGCAGCCAAGATGTGGGGGGGGTAGCTGGCTACACCTTC. Its protein product is CASSQDVGGVAGYTF. The chain employs TRBV4-3 and TRBJ1-2; D is possibly TRBD1 (5 bases). Deletions cut 0 bases from V and 7 bases from J, with 15 bases between. CDR1 is LGHNA, CDR2 YSLEER, per germline. The CDR3 has 15 residues.